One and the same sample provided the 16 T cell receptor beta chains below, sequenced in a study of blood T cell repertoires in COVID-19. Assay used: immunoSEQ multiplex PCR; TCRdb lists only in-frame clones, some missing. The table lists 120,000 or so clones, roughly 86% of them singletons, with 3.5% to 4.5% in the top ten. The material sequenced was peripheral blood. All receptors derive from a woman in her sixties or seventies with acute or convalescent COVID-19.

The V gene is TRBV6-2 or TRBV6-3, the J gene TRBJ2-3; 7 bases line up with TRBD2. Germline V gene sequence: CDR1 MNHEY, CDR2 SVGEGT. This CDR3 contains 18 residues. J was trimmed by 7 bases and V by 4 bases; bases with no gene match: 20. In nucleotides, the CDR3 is TGTGCCAGCAGTTCCCCCCCTAGCGGAGCTCCCCGTCGGAATACGCAGTATTTT. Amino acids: CASSSPPSGAPRRNTQYF.

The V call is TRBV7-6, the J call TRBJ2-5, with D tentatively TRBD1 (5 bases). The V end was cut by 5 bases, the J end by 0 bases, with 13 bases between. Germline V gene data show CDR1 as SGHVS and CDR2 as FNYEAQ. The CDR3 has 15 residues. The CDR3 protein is CASSTGRTYQETQYF. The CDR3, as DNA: TGTGCCAGCAGCACCGGTCGGACATACCAAGAGACCCAGTACTTC. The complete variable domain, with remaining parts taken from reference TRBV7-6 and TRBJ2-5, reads GAGVSQSPRYKVTKRGQDVALRCDPISGHVSLYWYRQALGQGPEFLTYFNYEAQQDKSGLPNDRFSAERPEGSISTLTIQRTEQRDSAMYRCASSTGRTYQETQYFGPGTRLLVL.

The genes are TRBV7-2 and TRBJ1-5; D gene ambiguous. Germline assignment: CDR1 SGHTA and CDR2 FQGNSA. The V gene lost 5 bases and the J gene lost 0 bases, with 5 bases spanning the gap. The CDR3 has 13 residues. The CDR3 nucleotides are TGTGCCAGCAGCCCCTTTAGCAATCAGCCCCAGCATTTT. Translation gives CASSPFSNQPQHF.

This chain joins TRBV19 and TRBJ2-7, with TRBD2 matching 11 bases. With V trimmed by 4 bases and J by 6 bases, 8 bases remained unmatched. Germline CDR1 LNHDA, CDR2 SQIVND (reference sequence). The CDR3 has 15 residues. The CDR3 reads CASSTTSGRMGEQYF. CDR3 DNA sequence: TGTGCCAGTAGTACCACTAGCGGGAGAATGGGCGAGCAGTACTTC.

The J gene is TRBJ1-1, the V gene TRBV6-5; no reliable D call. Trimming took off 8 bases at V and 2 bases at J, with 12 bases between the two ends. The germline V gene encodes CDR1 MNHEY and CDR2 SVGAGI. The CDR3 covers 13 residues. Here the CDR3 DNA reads TGTGCCAGCCCAAACGGGGTTAACACTGAAGCTTTCTTT. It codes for CASPNGVNTEAFF.

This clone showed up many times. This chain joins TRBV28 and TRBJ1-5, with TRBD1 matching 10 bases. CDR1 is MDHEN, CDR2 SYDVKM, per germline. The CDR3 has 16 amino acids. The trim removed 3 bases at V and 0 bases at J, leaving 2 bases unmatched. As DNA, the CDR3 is TGTGCCAGCAGTTTTAGGGACAGGGGTAGCAATCAGCCCCAGCATTTT. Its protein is CASSFRDRGSNQPQHF. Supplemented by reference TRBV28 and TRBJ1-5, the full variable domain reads DVKVTQSSRYLVKRTGEKVFLECVQDMDHENMFWYRQDPGLGLRLIYFSYDVKMKEKGDIPEGYSVSREKKERFSLILESASTNQTSMYLCASSFRDRGSNQPQHFGDGTRLSIL.

The DNA of the CDR3 is TGTGCCAGTAGTCCCCCAAATCAGCCCCAGCATTTT. The encoded protein is CASSPPNQPQHF. The chain recombines TRBV19 with TRBJ1-5; no clear D gene. Germline V lookup: CDR1 LNHDA, CDR2 SQIVND (reference sequence). The CDR3 totals 12 residues. Trimming removed 5 bases from V and 4 bases from J, with 6 bases in between.

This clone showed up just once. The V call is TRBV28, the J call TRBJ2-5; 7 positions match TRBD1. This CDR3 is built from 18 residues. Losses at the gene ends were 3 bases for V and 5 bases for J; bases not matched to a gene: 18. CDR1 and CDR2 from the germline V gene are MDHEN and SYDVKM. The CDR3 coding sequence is TGTGCCAGCAGTTTCAACAGGGGAACAAGATCTGATCGGGAGACCCAGTACTTC. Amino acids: CASSFNRGTRSDRETQYF. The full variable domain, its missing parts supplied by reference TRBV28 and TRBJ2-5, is DVKVTQSSRYLVKRTGEKVFLECVQDMDHENMFWYRQDPGLGLRLIYFSYDVKMKEKGDIPEGYSVSREKKERFSLILESASTNQTSMYLCASSFNRGTRSDRETQYFGPGTRLLVL.

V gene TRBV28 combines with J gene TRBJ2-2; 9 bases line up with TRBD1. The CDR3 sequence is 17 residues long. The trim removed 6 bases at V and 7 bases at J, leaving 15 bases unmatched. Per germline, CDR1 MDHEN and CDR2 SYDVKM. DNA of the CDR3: TGTGCCAGCAGCGGGGCTTTAACCGGGACAGGGATCGGGGAGCTGTTTTTT. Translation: CASSGALTGTGIGELFF. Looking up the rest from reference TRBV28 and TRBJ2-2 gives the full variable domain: DVKVTQSSRYLVKRTGEKVFLECVQDMDHENMFWYRQDPGLGLRLIYFSYDVKMKEKGDIPEGYSVSREKKERFSLILESASTNQTSMYLCASSGALTGTGIGELFFGEGSRLTVL.

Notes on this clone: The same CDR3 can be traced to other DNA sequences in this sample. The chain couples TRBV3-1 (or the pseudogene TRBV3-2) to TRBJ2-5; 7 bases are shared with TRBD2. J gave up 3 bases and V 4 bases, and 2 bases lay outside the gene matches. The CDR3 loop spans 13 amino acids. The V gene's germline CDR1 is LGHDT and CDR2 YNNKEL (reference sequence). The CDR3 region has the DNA TGTGCCAGCAGCCGAAGCGGGGAAGAGACCCAGTACTTC. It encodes CASSRSGEETQYF.

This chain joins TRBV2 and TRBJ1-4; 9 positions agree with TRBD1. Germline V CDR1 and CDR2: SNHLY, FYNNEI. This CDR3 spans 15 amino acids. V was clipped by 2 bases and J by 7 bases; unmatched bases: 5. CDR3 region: CASSELGTGREKLFF. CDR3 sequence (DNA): TGTGCCAGCAGTGAATTGGGGACAGGGCGTGAAAAACTGTTTTTT.

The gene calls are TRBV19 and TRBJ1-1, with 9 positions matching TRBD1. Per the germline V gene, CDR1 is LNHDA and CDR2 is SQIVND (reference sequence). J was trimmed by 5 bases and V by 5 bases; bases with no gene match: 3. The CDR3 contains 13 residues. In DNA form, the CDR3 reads TGTGCCAGTAGTGGACAGGGGATGACTGAAGCTTTCTTT. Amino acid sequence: CASSGQGMTEAFF.

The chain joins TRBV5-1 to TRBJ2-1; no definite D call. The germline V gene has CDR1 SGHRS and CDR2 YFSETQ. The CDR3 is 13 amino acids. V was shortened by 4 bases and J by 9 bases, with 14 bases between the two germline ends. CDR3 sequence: CASSLESWSEQFF. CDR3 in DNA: TGCGCCAGCAGCCTGGAGTCTTGGAGTGAGCAGTTCTTC.

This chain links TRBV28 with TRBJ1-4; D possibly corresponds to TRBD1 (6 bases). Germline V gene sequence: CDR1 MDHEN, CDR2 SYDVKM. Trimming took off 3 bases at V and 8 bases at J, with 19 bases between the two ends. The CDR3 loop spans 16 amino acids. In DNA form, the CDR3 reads TGTGCCAGCAGTTTGGGAGGGACACGGGGAGGAGAAAAACTGTTTTTT. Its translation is CASSLGGTRGGEKLFF.

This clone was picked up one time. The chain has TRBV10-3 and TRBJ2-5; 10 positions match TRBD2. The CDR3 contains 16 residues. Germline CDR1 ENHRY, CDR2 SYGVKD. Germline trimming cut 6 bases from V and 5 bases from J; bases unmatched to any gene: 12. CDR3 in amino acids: CAIRNRAGGAEETQYF. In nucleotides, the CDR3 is TGTGCCATCAGGAATAGAGCGGGAGGGGCGGAGGAGACCCAGTACTTC.

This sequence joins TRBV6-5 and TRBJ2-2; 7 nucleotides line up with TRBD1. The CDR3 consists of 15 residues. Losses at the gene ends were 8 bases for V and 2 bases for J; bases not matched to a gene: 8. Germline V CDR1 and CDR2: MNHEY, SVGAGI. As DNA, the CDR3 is TGTGCCAGCGGCGATGGGACAGTCAACACCGGGGAGCTGTTTTTT. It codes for CASGDGTVNTGELFF.